These 5 T cell receptor beta chains originate from one sample sequenced in a study of PD-1 blockade in classical Hodgkin lymphoma. Every patient had relapsed following autologous stem cell transplantation, and cohorts differed in brentuximab vedotin exposure. Assay: immunoSEQ multiplex PCR; the TCRdb copy retains only in-frame clones and omits some. The sample yields more than 15,000 clones, 65% seen once. The source was peripheral blood mononuclear cells (PBMCs), collected before the second cycle of nivolumab. These receptors were collected from a human donor with classical Hodgkin lymphoma.

J is TRBJ2-7 and V is TRBV4-1; D not resolved. V shed 5 bases and J shed 3 bases, with 17 bases lying between them. The length of the CDR3 is 15 residues. Per germline, CDR1 MGHRA and CDR2 YSYEKL. CDR3 sequence: CASSMGGPVGYEQYF. The CDR3 nucleotides are TGCGCCAGCAGCATGGGTGGCCCGGTAGGCTACGAGCAGTACTTC.

The rearrangement links TRBV11-1 to TRBJ2-7, with unresolved D. This CDR3 is 13 amino acids long. Trimming took off 4 bases at V and 4 bases at J, with 11 bases between the two ends. Germline values: CDR1 SGHAT, CDR2 FQDESV (reference sequence). CDR3 DNA: TGTGCCAGCAGCTCACCGAGATTATACGAGCAGTACTTC. As protein: CASSSPRLYEQYF.

The genes are TRBV5-1 and TRBJ2-2; TRBD2 aligns across 8 bases. With V trimmed by 0 bases and J by 5 bases, 3 bases remained unmatched. Germline lookup yields CDR1 SGHRS and CDR2 YFSETQ. This CDR3 region has 15 residues. The CDR3 nucleotides read TGCGCCAGCAGCTTGGACACTAGCGGTACCGGGGAGCTGTTTTTT. Its protein is CASSLDTSGTGELFF.

The genes are TRBV5-6 and TRBJ2-7; 10 nucleotides align to TRBD1. This CDR3 has 13 amino acids. CDR1 and CDR2 from the germline V gene are SGHDT and YYEEEE. V shed 4 bases and J 6 bases; nucleotides not matched to a gene: 4. In nucleotides, the CDR3 is TGTGCCAGCAGCACCGGGACAGGGGTCGAGCAGTACTTC. This translates into CASSTGTGVEQYF.

The chain recombines TRBV19 with TRBJ2-4; 14 bases are shared with TRBD2. The CDR3 runs 18 residues. Per germline, CDR1 LNHDA and CDR2 SQIVND (reference sequence). V dropped 5 bases and J dropped 1; count of bases not matched to a gene: 7. The chain's CDR3 is CASSPGLAGGGAKNIQYF. The CDR3, as DNA: TGTGCCAGTAGTCCCGGACTAGCGGGAGGTGGGGCCAAAAACATTCAGTACTTC.